A selection of T cell receptor beta chains follows, all from one sample in a study of regulatory T cells in long-lasting Graves disease. TCRdb processed the multiplex PCR reads anew with MiXCR; each CDR3 protein has one entry. The table shows about 470,000 distinct CDR3 sequences, with around a fifth occurring only once. Sequencing used peripheral blood mononuclear cells (PBMCs), obtained when the disease was refractory, from a patient treated with antithyroid drugs. The receptors were sampled from a female donor with Graves disease. CDR3s include the opening cysteine and the closing phenylalanine or tryptophan. The D gene is left open where the match is weak. A row's size may be missing; if present it is once, few, many or a size class.

d_call j_call v_call clone_size cdr3_nt cdr3_aa
- TRBJ1-2 TRBV24-1 many TGTGCCACCAGTGAACCTCGGGACGGAAACTATGGCTACACCTTC CATSEPRDGNYGYTF
TRBD2 TRBJ2-7 TRBV7-3 - TGTGCCAGCAGCTTAGCTAGCGGGAGGGCTTCCTACGAGCAGTACTTC CASSLASGRASYEQYF
TRBD1 TRBJ1-2 TRBV7-2 few TGTGCCAGCAGCAGAGACAGGGAGGCGAACTATGGCTACACCTTC CASSRDREANYGYTF
- TRBJ1-6 TRBV10-3 few TGTGCCATCAGTGAGTCGGGGAGGGGTAATTCACCCCTCCACTTT CAISESGRGNSPLHF
TRBD2 TRBJ2-4 TRBV28 - TGTGCCAGCAGTTTAAGGTCGGGAGGAGGAGAAAACATTCAGTACTTC CASSLRSGGGENIQYF
- TRBJ2-7 TRBV28 many TGTGCCAGCAGTTTGGGGCGATCCTACGAGCAGTACTTC CASSLGRSYEQYF
- TRBJ1-2 TRBV5-1 few TGCGCCAGCAGCTTGGCATTCACCGCCGGAAGGAACTATGGCTACACCTTC CASSLAFTAGRNYGYTF
- TRBJ2-7 TRBV6-5 - TGTGCCAGCAGTTACGCTCTGACGGGCGGAAGTTTCTACGAGCAGTACTTC CASSYALTGGSFYEQYF
TRBD2 TRBJ2-2 TRBV6-1 - TGTGCCAGCAACCGAGGGAGGGGAACCGGGGAGCTGTTTTTT CASNRGRGTGELFF
- TRBJ2-7 TRBV20-1 - TGCAGTGCTGAGACGGGCCAAAACTTATACGAGCAGTACTTC CSAETGQNLYEQYF
- TRBJ1-2 TRBV30 - TGTGCCTGGAGTTGGGCAGCTGAACACACCTTC CAWSWAAEHTF
TRBD1 TRBJ1-5 TRBV12-3/TRBV12-4 many TGTGCCAGCAGCCAGGGACAGATTAGCAATCAGCCCCAGCATTTT CASSQGQISNQPQHF
TRBD1 TRBJ1-3 TRBV7-8 - TGTGCCAGCAGCCTCCAAGGGGGCTTGGGTGGAAACACCATATATTTT CASSLQGGLGGNTIYF
- TRBJ2-5 TRBV28 many TGTGCCAGCAGTTCAACCCGATACAGGAGAGAGACCCAGTACTTC CASSSTRYRRETQYF
- TRBJ2-7 TRBV20-1 - TGCAGTGCTAGAGATGACACCTTCTTAGGGCAGTACTTC CSARDDTFLGQYF
TRBD1 TRBJ1-3 TRBV12-3/TRBV12-4 many TGTGCCAGCAGCACTGGGACAGACACCATATATTTT CASSTGTDTIYF
- TRBJ2-2 TRBV7-7 - TGTGCTAGCAGCTCCAATCCCTACCCTCGAACACAGAACACCGGGGAGCTGTTTTTT CASSSNPYPRTQNTGELFF
TRBD1 TRBJ2-5 TRBV6-1 many TGTGCCAGCAAAGGACAGGACGAGACCCAGTACTTC CASKGQDETQYF
TRBD1 TRBJ2-5 TRBV14 few TGTGCCAGCAGTAGGGGACAGGGGTTCACCAAGACCCAGTACTTC CASSRGQGFTKTQYF
- TRBJ2-7 TRBV7-2 few TGTGCCAGCAGCTTAGCGCTAGACGGGAGCTCCTACGAGCAGTACTTC CASSLALDGSSYEQYF
- TRBJ2-2 TRBV20-1 - TGCAGTGCCACCTCGGCTCCTTCAAGCAACACCGGGGAGCTGTTTTTT CSATSAPSSNTGELFF
- TRBJ1-2 TRBV6-1 - TGTGCCAGCAGCCCAGCGGGAGATGGCTACACCTTC CASSPAGDGYTF
TRBD1 TRBJ2-7 TRBV10-3 - TGTGCCATCAGCAAGGGACAGGGGGCCCACGAGCAGTACTTC CAISKGQGAHEQYF
- TRBJ2-5 TRBV7-9 few TGTGCCAGCAGCGCGCAGACCTGGAGGGGGCCGGCACAAGAGACCCAGTACTTC CASSAQTWRGPAQETQYF
- TRBJ2-5 TRBV20-1 many TGCAGTGCTGAGTTGGTGGTGGAGACCCAGTACTTC CSAELVVETQYF
- TRBJ1-2 TRBV6-1 many TGTGCCAGCAGTCACACCTCTAACTATGGCTACACCTTC CASSHTSNYGYTF
- TRBJ1-5 TRBV4-1 once TGCGCCAGCAGCGACTCTTATGGAAGACAGTTTCATAGCAATCAGCCCCAGCATTTT CASSDSYGRQFHSNQPQHF
- TRBJ1-5 TRBV20-1 many TGCAGTGCTTCTCAGGATAGCAATCAGCCCCAGCATTTT CSASQDSNQPQHF
TRBD2 TRBJ2-7 TRBV27 - TGTGCCAGCACCCGTCTAGCGGGAGAAGATGAGCAGTACTTC CASTRLAGEDEQYF
TRBD2 TRBJ2-7 TRBV4-1 few TGCGCCAGCAGCCAAGCTGGGACTAGCGGGATCTACGAGCAGTACTTC CASSQAGTSGIYEQYF
TRBD2 TRBJ2-3 TRBV2 many TGTGCCAGCAGTGAAGGGACTAGCGGGGGGGCCACGCAGTATTTT CASSEGTSGGATQYF